Following are 16 T cell receptor beta chains from one sample sequenced in a study of spatial heterogeneity in lung cancer. TCRdb itself ran the 5' RACE reads through MiXCR, one entry per CDR3 protein. The sample has around 45,000 distinct CDR3 sequences; 22% are singletons. Documented time point: blood at routine non-recurrence follow-up after resection. This material consisted of PBMCs, taken at follow-up. The receptors originated from a female donor with early-stage non-small cell lung cancer.

This clonotype was seen only a few times. This chain uses TRBV5-1 with TRBJ1-3; D gene unclear. The CDR3 totals 16 residues. Germline V gene data show CDR1 as SGHRS and CDR2 as YFSETQ. Trimming shortened V by 4 bases and J by 2 bases, and 16 bases separated the two germline ends. CDR3 amino acids: CASSTAGVGTGNTIYF. The CDR3 DNA is TGCGCCAGCAGCACCGCTGGGGTAGGGACTGGAAACACCATATATTTT. Based on the CDR3 plus reference TRBV5-1 and TRBJ1-3, the full variable domain is KAGVTQTPRYLIKTRGQQVTLSCSPISGHRSVSWYQQTPGQGLQFLFEYFSETQRNKGNFPGRFSGRQFSNSRSEMNVSTLELGDSALYLCASSTAGVGTGNTIYFGEGSWLTVV.

This sequence joins TRBV7-9 and TRBJ2-1; TRBD1 might be the D (6 bases). The V end lost 5 bases, the J end lost 3 bases, and 11 bases lay between the germline ends. The CDR3 length is 14 residues. In germline, CDR1 is SEHNR, CDR2 FQNEAQ (reference sequence). The CDR3 reads CASSQSDSYNEQFF. DNA for the CDR3: TGTGCCAGCAGCCAATCGGACAGCTACAATGAGCAGTTCTTC.

This clonotype has ten or more counts. The genes are TRBV5-4 and TRBJ2-2, with TRBD1 matching over 7 bases. This CDR3 has 17 residues. Germline values: CDR1 SGHNT, CDR2 YYREEE (reference sequence). V shed 0 bases and J 4 bases; nucleotides not matched to a gene: 9. CDR3 nucleotide sequence: TGTGCCAGCAGCTTGGTCCCGGGACAGAGAGTCACCGGGGAGCTGTTTTTT. Translation gives CASSLVPGQRVTGELFF.

This sequence joins TRBV21-1 and TRBJ2-2. TRBV21-1 is a known pseudogene. The CDR3 has 15 amino acids. The CDR3 here is CAASRPLNQTGELFF. As DNA, the CDR3 is TGTGCCGCATCTCGGCCACTAAACCAGACCGGGGAGCTGTTTTTT.

V gene TRBV12-3 or TRBV12-4 combines with J gene TRBJ1-6, with 7 bases that match TRBD1. V lost 5 bases, J lost 8 bases, and 6 bases stayed unmatched. The CDR3 is made up of 14 amino acids. CDR3 DNA sequence: TGTGCCAGCAGTCCGGGACAGAAGGATTCACCCCTCCACTTT. Translation gives CASSPGQKDSPLHF.

There are many counts of this clonotype. V is TRBV29-1 and J is TRBJ2-4, with 10 positions matching TRBD2. This CDR3 is 15 amino acids long. Germline lookup yields CDR1 SQVTM and CDR2 ANQGSEA. Trimming at V came to 7 bases and at J to 1 base, leaving 7 bases not matched to a gene. The CDR3 DNA follows: TGCAGCGCCTCTCTTAGCGGGGGGGCCAAAAACATTCAGTACTTC. Its protein product is CSASLSGGAKNIQYF. The variable domain in full, completed from reference TRBV29-1 and TRBJ2-4, reads SAVISQKPSRDICQRGTSLTIQCQVDSQVTMMFWYRQQPGQSLTLIATANQGSEATYESGFVIDKFPISRPNLTFSTLTVSNMSPEDSSIYLCSASLSGGAKNIQYFGAGTRLSVL.

Concerning this clonotype itself: This may be a read error, as it is one base from a much larger clone. V is TRBV7-9 and J is TRBJ2-5; 8 nucleotides agree with TRBD2. Germline V gene lookup returns CDR1 SEHNR and CDR2 FQNEAQ (reference sequence). After removal of 1 base from V and 7 bases from J, the junction contained 8 bases not matched to a gene. The CDR3 is 15 amino acids. The CDR3 sequence: CASSLGASGLGTQYF. The CDR3 bases are TGTGCCAGCAGCTTAGGAGCTAGCGGGTTGGGGACCCAGTACTTC.

In its sample, this clonotype was seen a few times. J is TRBJ2-7 and V is TRBV6-6, with D unresolved. Trimming took off 5 bases at V and 2 bases at J, with 10 bases between the two ends. The germline gives CDR1 MNHNY, CDR2 SVGAGI (reference sequence). The CDR3 is made up of 13 amino acids. In nucleotides, the CDR3 is TGTGCCAGCAGTCACGGACGGCCCTACGAGCAGTACTTC. Translation gives CASSHGRPYEQYF.

This clonotype has more than one count but fewer than ten. This sequence joins TRBV2 and TRBJ2-1; 13 bases line up with TRBD2. The V gene end was trimmed by 4 bases and the J gene end by 4 bases; junction bases not matched to a gene: 1. CDR3 size: 15 residues. Per germline, CDR1 SNHLY and CDR2 FYNNEI. CDR3 amino acids: CASSGLAGGYNEQFF. The CDR3 DNA reads TGTGCCAGCAGTGGACTAGCGGGGGGTTACAATGAGCAGTTCTTC. Complete variable domain (other parts from reference TRBV2 and TRBJ2-1): EPEVTQTPSHQVTQMGQEVILRCVPISNHLYFYWYRQILGQKVEFLVSFYNNEISEKSEIFDDQFSVERPDGSNFTLKIRSTKLEDSAMYFCASSGLAGGYNEQFFGPGTRLTVL.

In its sample, this clonotype was seen a few times. The V call is TRBV5-1, the J call TRBJ1-2; D remains ambiguous. The germline gives CDR1 SGHRS, CDR2 YFSETQ. This CDR3 spans 14 amino acids. V lost 0 bases and J 8 bases, leaving 14 bases between the germline ends. CDR3 in DNA: TGCGCCAGCAGCTTGGATGCGTCGACGGGGGGCTACACCTTC. This codes for CASSLDASTGGYTF.

V usage is TRBV4-1 and J usage is TRBJ1-5; D unclear. This CDR3 region has 20 residues. Deletions cut 2 bases from V and 0 bases from J, with 23 bases between. The germline gives CDR1 MGHRA, CDR2 YSYEKL. CDR3 sequence reads: CASSQIRPMSQIYSNQPQHF. In DNA, the CDR3 is TGCGCCAGCAGCCAAATCCGCCCAATGAGCCAGATCTATAGCAATCAGCCCCAGCATTTT.

The V call is TRBV2, the J call TRBJ2-1; tentatively, D is TRBD2 (5 bases). The CDR3 spans 13 residues. Trimming took 4 bases from V and 8 from J, leaving 12 bases between them. CDR1 is SNHLY, CDR2 FYNNEI, per germline. The CDR3 DNA sequence: TGTGCCAGCAGTGGTGAGGGTTTCGATGAGCAGTTCTTC. Protein: CASSGEGFDEQFF.

The V and J genes are TRBV5-6 and TRBJ1-1; 7 bases fit TRBD1. Germline assignment: CDR1 SGHDT and CDR2 YYEEEE. J was trimmed by 8 bases and V by 9 bases; bases with no gene match: 10. The CDR3 has 12 amino acids. The CDR3 DNA follows: TGTGCCAACAGTGTGACAGGGATCGAAGCTTTCTTT. This gives the protein CANSVTGIEAFF.

This clonotype was found many times. This chain uses TRBV7-9 with TRBJ1-1; D is unclear. This CDR3 comprises 12 residues. With 2 bases removed from V and 5 bases from J, the gap between germline ends came to 6 bases. Germline values: CDR1 SEHNR, CDR2 FQNEAQ (reference sequence). DNA of the CDR3: TGTGCCAGCAGCTTATTAGGAACTGAAGCTTTCTTT. Protein sequence: CASSLLGTEAFF.

This clonotype was observed a handful of times. A read error may account for a junction end that differs from germline. CDR3 amino acids: CSALRQTYEQYF. CDR3 coding DNA: TGCAGTGCTCTTCGACAGACCTATGAGCAGTACTTC. The genes are TRBV20-1 and TRBJ2-7, with a weak D call TRBD1 (5 bases). CDR1 and CDR2 (germline): DFQATT, SNEGSKA (reference sequence). This CDR3 spans 12 amino acids.

This clonotype was found a few times. V is TRBV30 and J is TRBJ1-2; the D gene is possibly TRBD1 (5 bases). CDR3 length: 16 residues. CDR1 is GTSNPN, CDR2 SVGIG, per germline (reference sequence). Trimming stripped 0 bases from V and 4 bases from J, with 18 bases between. The CDR3 DNA reads TGTGCCTGGAGTGTAAGGGGACTCACGGGCCTCTATGGCTACACCTTC. It specifies CAWSVRGLTGLYGYTF.